One T cell receptor (beta chain) is described in this entry. What it binds is not known. The entry originates in a study of T cell repertoires in aging, cancer and after chemotherapy. Looking at the study overall: Paired samples before and after chemotherapy came from glioblastoma patients receiving temozolomide-based therapy.

Rearranged V-D-J TRB sequences were amplified with a mixed TRB-A/B primer pool. TCRdb reanalysed the multiplex PCR reads using MiXCR and keeps one entry per CDR3 protein. The table lists around 1,200 distinct CDR3 sequences, around 25% of them singletons. Study results and limitations: Rebound thymic output was suggested by rising median generation probability during chemotherapy in each cancer cohort. Age-matched healthy donors had significantly more diverse, less clonal blood TCR repertoires than untreated cancer patients.

Peripheral blood genomic DNA, not sorted cells or RNA, was the template. Sequencing was performed on blood. The receptor was isolated from a human donor with a solid tumor.

CDR3 in amino acids: CASTRVGGSYTQYF. The DNA of the CDR3 is TGCGCCAGCACCCGAGTAGGCGGGAGCTATACGCAGTATTTT. This chain links TRBV5-1 with TRBJ2-3; the match to TRBD2 covers 7 bases. This CDR3 is 14 amino acids long. Germline V gives CDR1 SGHRS, CDR2 YFSETQ. The V and J ends lost 6 bases and 7 bases, in that order; junction bases with no gene match: 11.